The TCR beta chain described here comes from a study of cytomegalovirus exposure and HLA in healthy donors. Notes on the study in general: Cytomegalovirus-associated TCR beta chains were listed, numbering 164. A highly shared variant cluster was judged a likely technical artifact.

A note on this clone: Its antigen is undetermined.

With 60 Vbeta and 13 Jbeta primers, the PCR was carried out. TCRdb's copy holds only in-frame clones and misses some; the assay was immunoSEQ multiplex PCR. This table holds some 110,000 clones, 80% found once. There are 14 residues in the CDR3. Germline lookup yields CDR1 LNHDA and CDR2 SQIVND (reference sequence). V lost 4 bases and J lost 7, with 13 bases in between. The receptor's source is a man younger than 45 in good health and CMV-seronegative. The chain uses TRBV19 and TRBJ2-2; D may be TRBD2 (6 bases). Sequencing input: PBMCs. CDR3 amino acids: CASSRTTIGGELFF. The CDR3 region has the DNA TGTGCCAGTAGTAGGACTACCATCGGCGGGGAGCTGTTTTTT.